A selection of T cell receptor beta chains follows, all from one sample in a study of cytomegalovirus exposure and HLA in healthy donors. Profiled with immunoSEQ multiplex PCR; TCRdb holds only in-frame clones, not every one. The table records more than 85,000 clones, under 75% of them present only once. Sequenced sample: PBMCs. These receptors all come from a female donor in good health and CMV-seronegative. The CDR3 runs from the conserved cysteine through the conserved F or W. The order of the fields is V gene, J gene, D gene, clone size, CDR3 DNA, CDR3 protein. D genes are given only for firm matches. Clone sizes are given selectively: once, few, many, or a class where the clone is expanded.

>TRBV7-8|TRBJ1-4|TRBD1|few
TGTGCCAGCAGCTTAGTGGGACAGGGGAATGAAAAACTGTTTTTT
CASSLVGQGNEKLFF
>TRBV28|TRBJ1-1|TRBD1|-
TGTGCCAGCAGCCCACAGGGGGGGGCGATTACTGAAGCTTTCTTT
CASSPQGGAITEAFF
>TRBV21-1|TRBJ2-7|-|-
TGTGCCAGCAGCAAACCGGACAGGGATCGCTACGAGCAGTACTTC
CASSKPDRDRYEQYF
>TRBV2|TRBJ2-7|-|once
TGTGCCAGCAGTACCCCGGCGAACCGGGACATCTCCTACGAGCAGTACTTC
CASSTPANRDISYEQYF
>TRBV10-1|TRBJ1-6|-|-
TGCGCCAGCAGTGATCCGGGACAACCAAATTCACCCCTCCACTTT
CASSDPGQPNSPLHF
>TRBV5-1|TRBJ2-3|TRBD1|-
TGCGCCAGCAGCATCGGACAGGGTACAGATACGCAGTATTTT
CASSIGQGTDTQYF
>TRBV18|TRBJ2-7|-|-
TGTGCCAGCTCACTATCTCCGGGGTCCTACGAGCAGTACTTC
CASSLSPGSYEQYF
>TRBV20-1|TRBJ1-2|-|-
TGCAGCTCAGGACAGATCTATGGCTACACCTTC
CSSGQIYGYTF
>TRBV9|TRBJ2-5|TRBD2|-
TGTGCCAGCAGCGTAGCTTTGGCTAGCGGGGAACAAGAGACCCAGTACTTC
CASSVALASGEQETQYF
>TRBV19|TRBJ1-5|TRBD1|few
TGTGCCAGTAGTCGCCGCGCAGGGGGCGTTGGGCAGCCCCAGCATTTT
CASSRRAGGVGQPQHF